This T cell receptor beta chain was recorded in a study of CD8+CD57+ T cells in acquired aplastic anemia. Per germline, CDR1 SEHNR and CDR2 FQNEAQ (reference sequence). This CDR3 is 15 amino acids long. The trim removed 6 bases at V and 0 bases at J, leaving 7 bases unmatched. An expansion of CD8+CD57+ cells by flow cytometry had been shown in patients chosen for sequencing. TCR beta VDJ combinations and CDR3 sequences were profiled from genomic DNA. One entry per CDR3 protein results from TCRdb running MiXCR on the reads. The repertoire holds fewer than 250,000 distinct CDR3 sequences, with around 45% as singletons.

The origin of this receptor is a human donor with aplastic anemia. This rearrangement joins TRBV7-9 to TRBJ2-7, with 8 positions matching TRBD2. The sequenced sample consisted of sorted CD4+, CD8+, or CD8+CD57+ T cells (not recorded which) from PBMCs. The CDR3 sequence: CASSSSGFGSYEQYF. The CDR3 DNA follows: TGTGCCAGCAGTTCTAGCGGGTTCGGCTCCTACGAGCAGTACTTC.